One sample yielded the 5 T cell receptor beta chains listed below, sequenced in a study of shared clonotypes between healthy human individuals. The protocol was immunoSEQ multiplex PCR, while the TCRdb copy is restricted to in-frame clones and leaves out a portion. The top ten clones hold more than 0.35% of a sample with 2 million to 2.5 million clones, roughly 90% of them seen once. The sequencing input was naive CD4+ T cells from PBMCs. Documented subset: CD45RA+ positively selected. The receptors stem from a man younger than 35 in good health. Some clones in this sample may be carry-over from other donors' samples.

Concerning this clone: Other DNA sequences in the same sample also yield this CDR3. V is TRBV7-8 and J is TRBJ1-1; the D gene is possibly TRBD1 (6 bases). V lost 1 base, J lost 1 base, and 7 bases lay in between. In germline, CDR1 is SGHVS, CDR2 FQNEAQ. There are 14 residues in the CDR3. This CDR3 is CASSLVRGNTEAFF. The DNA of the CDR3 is TGTGCCAGCAGCTTAGTCAGGGGGAACACTGAAGCTTTCTTT.

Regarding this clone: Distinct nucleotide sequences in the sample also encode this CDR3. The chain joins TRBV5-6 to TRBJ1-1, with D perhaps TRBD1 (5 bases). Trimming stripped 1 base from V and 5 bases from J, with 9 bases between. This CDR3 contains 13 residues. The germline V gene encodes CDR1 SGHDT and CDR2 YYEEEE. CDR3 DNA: TGTGCCAGCAGCTTGCTCGGGGCGACTGAAGCTTTCTTT. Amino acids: CASSLLGATEAFF. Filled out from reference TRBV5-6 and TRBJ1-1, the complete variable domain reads DAGVTQSPTHLIKTRGQQVTLRCSPKSGHDTVSWYQQALGQGPQFIFQYYEEEERQRGNFPDRFSGHQFPNYSSELNVNALLLGDSALYLCASSLLGATEAFFGQGTRLTVV.

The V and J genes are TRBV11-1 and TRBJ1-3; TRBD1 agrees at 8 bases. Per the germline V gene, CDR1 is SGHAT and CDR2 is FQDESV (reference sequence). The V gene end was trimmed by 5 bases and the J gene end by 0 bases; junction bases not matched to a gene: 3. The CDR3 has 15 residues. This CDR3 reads CASSRQGSSGNTIYF. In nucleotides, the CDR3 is TGTGCCAGCAGCCGACAGGGGAGCTCTGGAAACACCATATATTTT.

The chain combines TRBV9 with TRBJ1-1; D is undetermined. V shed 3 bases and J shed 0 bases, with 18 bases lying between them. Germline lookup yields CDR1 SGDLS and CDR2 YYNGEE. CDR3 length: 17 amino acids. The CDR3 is CASSGEEAQPLNTEAFF. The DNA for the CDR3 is TGTGCCAGCAGCGGTGAGGAGGCCCAGCCATTGAACACTGAAGCTTTCTTT. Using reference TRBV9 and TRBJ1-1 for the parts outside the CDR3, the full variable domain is DSGVTQTPKHLITATGQRVTLRCSPRSGDLSVYWYQQSLDQGLQFLIQYYNGEERAKGNILERFSAQQFPDLHSELNLSSLELGDSALYFCASSGEEAQPLNTEAFFGQGTRLTVV.

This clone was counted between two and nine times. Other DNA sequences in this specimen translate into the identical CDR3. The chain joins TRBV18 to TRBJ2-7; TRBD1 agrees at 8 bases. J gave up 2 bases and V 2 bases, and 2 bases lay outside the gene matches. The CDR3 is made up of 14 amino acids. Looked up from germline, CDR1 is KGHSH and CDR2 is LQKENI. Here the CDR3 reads CASSPGTGPYEQYF. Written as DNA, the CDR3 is TGTGCCAGCTCACCAGGGACAGGACCCTACGAGCAGTACTTC.